One T cell receptor (beta chain) is described in this entry. Original methodology: Estimated nucleated cell counts came from reference gene primer amplification. Assay: immunoSEQ multiplex PCR; the TCRdb copy retains only in-frame clones and omits some. Clonal size and the V and J genes are those of that table, whereas D and trimming came from the DNA. The sample lists about 68,000 clones, just over 85% occurring once. Germline values: CDR1 MNHEY, CDR2 SVGAGI. This CDR3 comprises 10 residues. V lost 8 bases to trimming and J lost 15 bases, with 14 bases between them. These data come from a study of blood T cell repertoires in COVID-19. In the study overall: COVID-19 samples collected from the United States, Italy and Spain covered acute and convalescent phases. From T cells, B-cell-depleted T cells, or PBMCs came the material, which was cDNA or gDNA.

Material: peripheral blood. This clonotype was sampled from a man aged 25 to 45 with acute or convalescent COVID-19. The V gene is TRBV6-5, the J gene TRBJ1-5, with D unclear. The CDR3 nucleotides are TGTGCCAGCGCCATAGAGGGTTGGCATTTT. Its translation: CASAIEGWHF.